This T cell receptor (beta chain) originates from a study of blood T cell repertoires in COVID-19. Generated by immunoSEQ multiplex PCR, the TCRdb table keeps only in-frame clones and is missing some. The data contain hundreds of thousands of clones, about 92% of them seen just once; the ten biggest clones take up 2.6%. The CDR3 loop spans 15 amino acids. V gave up 3 bases and J gave up 5 bases; unmatched junction bases: 3. Germline values: CDR1 LNHDA, CDR2 SQIVND (reference sequence). The genes are TRBV19 and TRBJ2-5; 13 nucleotides agree with TRBD2. The sample taken for sequencing was PBMCs or T cells enriched from blood (not recorded which). The sequence was obtained from a man in his sixties who had recovered from COVID-19. In DNA form, the CDR3 reads TGTGCCAGTAGTATGGGGACTAGCGGGATTGAGACCCAGTACTTC. Translation: CASSMGTSGIETQYF. The entire variable domain, with the rest obtained from reference TRBV19 and TRBJ2-5, is as follows: DGGITQSPKYLFRKEGQNVTLSCEQNLNHDAMYWYRQDPGQGLRLIYYSQIVNDFQKGDIAEGYSVSREKKESFPLTVTSAQKNPTAFYLCASSMGTSGIETQYFGPGTRLLVL.